The T cell receptor (beta chain) under discussion was sequenced for a study of cytomegalovirus exposure and HLA in healthy donors. CDR3 size: 16 residues. Germline V gives CDR1 GTSNPN, CDR2 SVGIG (reference sequence). V dropped 3 bases and J dropped 4; count of bases not matched to a gene: 12. With 60 Vbeta and 13 Jbeta primers, the PCR was carried out. Produced via immunoSEQ multiplex PCR; TCRdb's table is partial and in-frame only. The table has fewer than 200,000 clones, approximately 77% seen once. Sample: PBMCs. The receptor was derived from a young man in good health and CMV-seropositive. The chain recombines TRBV30 with TRBJ1-1; TRBD1 aligns across 9 bases. DNA of the CDR3: TGTGCCTGGAGCGACGAAGACAGGGGGAAAGTCACTGAAGCTTTCTTT. The encoded protein is CAWSDEDRGKVTEAFF.